This T cell receptor (beta chain) was documented in a study of blood T cell repertoires in COVID-19. On the study more broadly: COVID-19 samples collected from the United States, Italy and Spain covered acute and convalescent phases.

Adults between roughly 18 and 90 years of age took part from under 30 US areas. Cohorts were determined from participant-reported clinical history. Sequencing was performed with immunoSEQ multiplex PCR; in TCRdb, only in-frame clones are kept and a portion is missing. In the table there are about 320,000 clones, more than 75% of which are singletons. The sequence was obtained from a man in his sixties who had recovered from COVID-19. The sequenced sample was PBMCs or T cells enriched from blood (not recorded which).

In DNA form, the CDR3 reads TGTGCCAGCAGCGTACGGCCAGGGACAATCTCAATGAGGTCCTACGAGCAGTACTTC. Encoded protein: CASSVRPGTISMRSYEQYF. The gene calls are TRBV9 and TRBJ2-7; D possibly corresponds to TRBD1 (6 bases). CDR1 and CDR2 (germline): SGDLS, YYNGEE. The CDR3 extends over 19 amino acids. V was shortened by 1 base and J by 1 base, with 24 bases between the two germline ends.